This TCR beta chain derives from a study of blood T cell repertoires in COVID-19. The overall study: T cells, B-cell-depleted T cells, or PBMCs provided the cDNA or gDNA that served as material.

This CDR3 comprises 14 residues. Germline V gene lookup returns CDR1 MNHEY and CDR2 SVGAGI. J lost 5 bases, V lost 7 bases, and 6 bases had no gene match. Authors' analysis steps: Reference gene primers were amplified, and this amplification served to estimate nucleated cell counts. Here immunoSEQ multiplex PCR was the method, and the copy in TCRdb shows in-frame clones only, minus some. V and J calls and clone size are those listed in that table; D and trimming were worked out from the DNA. Found here are 250,000 or so clones, about 84% of them singletons; the top ten hold 1.8%. The TCR comes from a man in his sixties who had recovered from COVID-19. The V and J genes are TRBV6-5 and TRBJ2-1; 9 positions match TRBD2. Sequenced input: PBMCs or T cells enriched from blood (not recorded which). CDR3 residues: CASKYSGRHNEQFF. The CDR3 nucleotides are TGTGCCAGCAAATATAGCGGGAGACACAATGAGCAGTTCTTC.